This T cell receptor beta chain emerged from a study of T cells after yellow fever vaccination. Overall study: Those fractions that held only low numbers of cells were prepared using the SMART-Seq v4 Ultra Low Input RNA kit. General observations from the study: Booster samples showed a return of most primary-vaccination clones (about 96% CD4, around 88% CD8). One caveat is that FACS-sorted repertoires could contain abundant clonotypes contaminating from the bulk population.

TCRdb re-derived calls from the 5' RACE reads in MiXCR, one entry per CDR3 protein. The sample holds tens of thousands of distinct CDR3 sequences; roughly 7.4% are singletons and the top ten take around 28%. This clonotype has at least ten counts. Its antigen remains unknown. Trimming left V 0 bases short and J 4 bases short, with 9 bases between. This CDR3 is 14 amino acids long. Germline assignment: CDR1 SGHRS and CDR2 YFSETQ. This sequence originates from a man between 18 and 35 years old who received the YFV17D yellow fever vaccine. The sequencing here drew on CD8+ T cells sorted from PBMCs, taken around 15 days after the first yellow fever vaccination. The chain has TRBV5-1 and TRBJ2-3; no firm D call. Written as DNA, the CDR3 is TGCGCCAGCAGCTTGGGGTTAGCCGCAGATACGCAGTATTTT. This gives the protein CASSLGLAADTQYF. The variable domain in full, completed from reference TRBV5-1 and TRBJ2-3, reads KAGVTQTPRYLIKTRGQQVTLSCSPISGHRSVSWYQQTPGQGLQFLFEYFSETQRNKGNFPGRFSGRQFSNSRSEMNVSTLELGDSALYLCASSLGLAADTQYFGPGTRLTVL.